These 17 T cell receptor beta chains originate from one sample sequenced in a study of blood T cell repertoires in COVID-19. Measured with immunoSEQ multiplex PCR; TCRdb has only the in-frame clones, and not every one. Of 300,000 to 400,000 clones listed, 87% were seen once; the top ten hold roughly a tenth. Sequencing was carried out using peripheral blood. Receptors were obtained from a young man with COVID-19, enrolled during active disease.

Only one count was recorded for this clone. The same CDR3 arises from other DNA sequences in this sample as well. J is TRBJ2-7 and V is TRBV7-3, with 8 positions matching TRBD1. The CDR3 extends over 14 amino acids. Germline CDR1 reads SGHTA; CDR2 reads FQGTGA. With V trimmed by 5 bases and J by 2 bases, 5 bases remained unmatched. The CDR3 region is CASSLQGGAYEQYF. The CDR3 bases are TGTGCCAGCAGCCTACAGGGGGGTGCCTACGAGCAGTACTTC.

The CDR3 protein is CAWSDLQGSNYGYTF. CDR3 sequence (DNA): TGTGCCTGGAGTGATCTACAGGGGTCTAACTATGGCTACACCTTC. The V call is TRBV30, the J call TRBJ1-2; 7 bases are a match to TRBD1. The CDR3 totals 15 residues. The ends lost 1 base at V and 0 bases at J; junction bases unmatched: 5. The germline gives CDR1 GTSNPN, CDR2 SVGIG (reference sequence).

With regard to this clone: Other DNA sequences of this sample code for an identical CDR3. The rearrangement joins TRBV9 to TRBJ2-7, with 11 bases lining up with TRBD2. Trimming took 3 bases from V and 0 from J; bases not matched to a gene: 2. Germline-derived CDR1 and CDR2 are SGDLS and YYNGEE. This CDR3 has 15 amino acids. CDR3 nucleotide sequence: TGTGCCAGCAGCGGGGGACTAGCGGACTCCTACGAGCAGTACTTC. Translation: CASSGGLADSYEQYF.

The rearrangement joins TRBV9 to TRBJ2-5; D perhaps matches TRBD2 (5 bases). V gave up 0 bases and J gave up 4 bases, with 10 bases separating them. The CDR3 consists of 14 residues. Per the germline V gene, CDR1 is SGDLS and CDR2 is YYNGEE. The CDR3 loop reads CASSVDGRVETQYF. DNA for the CDR3: TGTGCCAGCAGCGTAGATGGGCGGGTAGAGACCCAGTACTTC.

As regards this clone: The same CDR3 arises from other DNA sequences in this sample as well. The chain recombines TRBV12-5 with TRBJ2-2; 9 nucleotides align to TRBD1. The CDR3 contains 15 residues. V shed 5 bases, J shed 1 base, and the junction held 2 bases outside the gene matches. Germline V gene data show CDR1 as LGHNT and CDR2 as FRNRAP. The CDR3 coding sequence is TGTGCTAGTGGTCTGGGACAGGGGAACACCGGGGAGCTGTTTTTT. Encoded protein: CASGLGQGNTGELFF.

The chain joins TRBV7-2 to TRBJ1-5; tentatively, D is TRBD1 (5 bases). This CDR3 is built from 15 residues. Looked up from germline, CDR1 is SGHTA and CDR2 is FQGNSA. V shed 2 bases and J shed 6 bases, with 14 bases lying between them. The CDR3 coding sequence is TGTGCCAGCAGCTTATCAGGGCCGACCGTTCAGCCCCAGCATTTT. Its protein is CASSLSGPTVQPQHF.

V usage is TRBV5-1 and J usage is TRBJ2-7, with D possibly matching TRBD1 (6 bases). The CDR3 runs to 19 residues. Germline CDR1 and CDR2: SGHRS and YFSETQ. Deletions cut 1 base from V and 2 bases from J, with 25 bases between. CDR3 loop: CASSLLGGQTLWPAYEQYF. The CDR3 region has the DNA TGCGCCAGCAGCTTGTTAGGTGGACAGACCCTTTGGCCCGCCTACGAGCAGTACTTC.

In DNA form, the CDR3 reads TGTGCCAGCAGCGTCAGGGGGGACTATGGCTACACCTTC. It encodes CASSVRGDYGYTF. The chain links TRBV9 to TRBJ1-2; 7 positions agree with TRBD1. This CDR3 is 13 amino acids long. Germline CDR1 is SGDLS and CDR2 is YYNGEE. V was clipped by 2 bases and J by 3 bases; unmatched bases: 1.

The chain couples TRBV25-1 to TRBJ1-1; perhaps TRBD1 as D (6 bases). Looked up from germline, CDR1 is MGHDK and CDR2 is SYGVNS. The CDR3 extends over 13 amino acids. V lost 3 bases to trimming and J lost 8 bases, with 13 bases between them. The CDR3 spells CASSEPTGPEAFF. The CDR3 DNA is TGTGCCAGCAGTGAGCCGACAGGTCCGGAAGCTTTCTTT.

The rearrangement links TRBV6-2 or TRBV6-3 to TRBJ2-3; 8 positions agree with TRBD2. The CDR3 contains 16 residues. Looked up from germline, CDR1 is MNHEY and CDR2 is SVGEGT. J lost 0 bases, V lost 5 bases, and 7 bases had no gene match. Written as DNA, the CDR3 is TGTGCCAGCAGTGACGCACGGGGGGGTAGCACAGATACGCAGTATTTT. This sequence encodes CASSDARGGSTDTQYF.

The V gene is TRBV28, the J gene TRBJ2-5; TRBD1 agrees at 7 bases. Germline trimming cut 7 bases from V and 5 bases from J; bases unmatched to any gene: 13. CDR1 is MDHEN and CDR2 is SYDVKM in the germline V gene. The CDR3 consists of 15 residues. CDR3: CASTANRGDLETQYF. The DNA of the CDR3 is TGTGCCAGCACGGCTAACAGGGGAGATTTGGAGACCCAGTACTTC.

The rearrangement uses TRBV19 and TRBJ2-5, with 8 nucleotides matching TRBD1. The CDR3 spans 15 residues. V shed 3 bases and J 7 bases; nucleotides not matched to a gene: 10. CDR1 LNHDA and CDR2 SQIVND come from the germline V gene (reference sequence). As DNA, the CDR3 is TGTGCCAGTAGTATTGGGGACAGGCCAGGGGGGACCCAGTACTTC. It codes for CASSIGDRPGGTQYF.

The sample holds many counts of this clone. For the CDR3, the DNA is TGTGCCAGCAGCTTAGCGACAGGGGATGGAAACACCATATATTTT. This encodes CASSLATGDGNTIYF. This chain uses TRBV7-4 with TRBJ1-3, with TRBD1 matching 8 bases. The CDR3 length is 15 residues. CDR1 SGHVT and CDR2 SQSDAQ come from the germline V gene. Trimming cost V 0 bases and J 3 bases; bases outside gene matches: 1.

The chain is built from TRBV28 and TRBJ1-2, with D unclear. In germline, CDR1 is MDHEN, CDR2 SYDVKM. The CDR3 has 17 amino acids. V was trimmed by 6 bases and J by 4 bases, leaving 24 bases between them. CDR3 coding DNA: TGTGCCAGCAGAACCTCAGGTTACGGCGGGGAAATCTATGGCTACACCTTC. This codes for CASRTSGYGGEIYGYTF.

The chain combines TRBV20-1 with TRBJ1-5, with 7 bases identical to TRBD1. The CDR3 totals 11 residues. J gave up 5 bases and V 8 bases, and 3 bases lay outside the gene matches. The germline CDR1 and CDR2 sequences are DFQATT and SNEGSKA (reference sequence). CDR3 nucleotides: TGCAGTAGTGGACAGGATCAGCCCCAGCATTTT. Protein sequence: CSSGQDQPQHF.

This clone was detected only once. V and J are TRBV28 and TRBJ1-6, with D hard to call. The CDR3 spans 15 residues. Trimming removed 4 bases from V and 0 bases from J, with 7 bases in between. Per germline, CDR1 MDHEN and CDR2 SYDVKM. The CDR3 region is CASSYVLSYNSPLHF. The CDR3 bases are TGTGCCAGCAGTTATGTTCTCTCCTATAATTCACCCCTCCACTTT.

The chain carries TRBV27 and TRBJ2-7; 8 bases align to TRBD1. The trim removed 0 bases at V and 2 bases at J, leaving 3 bases unmatched. Germline V lookup: CDR1 MNHEY, CDR2 SMNVEV (reference sequence). The CDR3 totals 15 residues. CDR3 DNA sequence: TGTGCCAGCAGTTTATCGTGGACAGGGACCTACGAGCAGTACTTC. This codes for CASSLSWTGTYEQYF.